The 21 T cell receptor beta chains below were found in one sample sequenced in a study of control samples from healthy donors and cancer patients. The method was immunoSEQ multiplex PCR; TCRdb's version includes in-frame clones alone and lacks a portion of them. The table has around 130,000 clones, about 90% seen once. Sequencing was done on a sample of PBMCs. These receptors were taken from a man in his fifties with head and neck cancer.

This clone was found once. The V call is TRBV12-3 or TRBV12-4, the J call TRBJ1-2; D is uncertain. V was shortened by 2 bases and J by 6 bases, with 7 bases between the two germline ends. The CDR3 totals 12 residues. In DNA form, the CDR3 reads TGTGCCAGCAGTTTAACGTCAGATGGCTACACCTTC. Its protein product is CASSLTSDGYTF.

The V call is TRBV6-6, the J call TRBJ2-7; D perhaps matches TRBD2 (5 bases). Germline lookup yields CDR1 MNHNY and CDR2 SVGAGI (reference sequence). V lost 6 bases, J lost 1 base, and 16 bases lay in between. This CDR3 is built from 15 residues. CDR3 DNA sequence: TGTGCCAGCAGGCAGACCCCCGGCGGGTCCTACGAGCAGTACTTC. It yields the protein CASRQTPGGSYEQYF.

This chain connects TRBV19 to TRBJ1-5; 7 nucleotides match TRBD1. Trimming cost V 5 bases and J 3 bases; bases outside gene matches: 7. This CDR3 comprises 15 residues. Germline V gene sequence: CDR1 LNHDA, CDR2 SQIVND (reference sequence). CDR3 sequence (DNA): TGTGCCAGTAGTGACCGGGACAGCCCCAATCAGCCCCAGCATTTT. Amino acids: CASSDRDSPNQPQHF.

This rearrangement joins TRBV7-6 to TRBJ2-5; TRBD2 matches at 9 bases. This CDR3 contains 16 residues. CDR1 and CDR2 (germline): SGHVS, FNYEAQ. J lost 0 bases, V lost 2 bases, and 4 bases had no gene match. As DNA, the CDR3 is TGTGCCAGCAGCTTATTGTCTAGCGGGAACCAAGAGACCCAGTACTTC. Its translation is CASSLLSSGNQETQYF. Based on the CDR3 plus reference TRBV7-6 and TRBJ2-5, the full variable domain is GAGVSQSPRYKVTKRGQDVALRCDPISGHVSLYWYRQALGQGPEFLTYFNYEAQQDKSGLPNDRFSAERPEGSISTLTIQRTEQRDSAMYRCASSLLSSGNQETQYFGPGTRLLVL.

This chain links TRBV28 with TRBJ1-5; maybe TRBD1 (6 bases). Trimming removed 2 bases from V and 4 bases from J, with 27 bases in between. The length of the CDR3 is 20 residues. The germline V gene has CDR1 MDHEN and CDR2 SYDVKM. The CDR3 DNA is TGTGCCAGCAGTTTAGCCACGTCCGGGACACTCTTCTCGGGGAATCAGCCCCAGCATTTT. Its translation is CASSLATSGTLFSGNQPQHF.

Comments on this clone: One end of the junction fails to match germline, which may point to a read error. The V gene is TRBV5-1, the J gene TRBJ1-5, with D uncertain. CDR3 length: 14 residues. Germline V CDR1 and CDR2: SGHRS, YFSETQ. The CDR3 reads CASSLDGQNQPQHF. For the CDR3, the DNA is TGCGCCAGCAGTTTGGACGGGCAGAATCAGCCCCAGCATTTT.

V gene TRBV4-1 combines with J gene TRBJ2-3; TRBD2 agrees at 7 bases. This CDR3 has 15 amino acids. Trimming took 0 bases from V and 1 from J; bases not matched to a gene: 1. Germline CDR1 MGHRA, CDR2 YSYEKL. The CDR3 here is CASSQDLAGTDTQYF. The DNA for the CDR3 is TGCGCCAGCAGCCAAGATCTAGCGGGCACAGATACGCAGTATTTT.

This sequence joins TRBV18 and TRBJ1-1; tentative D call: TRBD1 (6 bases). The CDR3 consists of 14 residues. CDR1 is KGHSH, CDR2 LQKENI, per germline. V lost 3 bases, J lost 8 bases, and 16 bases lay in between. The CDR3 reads CASSPPGGRVEAFF. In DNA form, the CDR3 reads TGTGCCAGCTCACCCCCGGGGGGGCGCGTGGAAGCTTTCTTT.

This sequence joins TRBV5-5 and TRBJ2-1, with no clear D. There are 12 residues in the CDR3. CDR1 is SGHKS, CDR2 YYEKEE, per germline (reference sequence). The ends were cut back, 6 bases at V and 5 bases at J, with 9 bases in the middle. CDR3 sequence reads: CASIRLNNEQFF. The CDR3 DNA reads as TGTGCCAGCATCCGATTAAACAATGAGCAGTTCTTC.

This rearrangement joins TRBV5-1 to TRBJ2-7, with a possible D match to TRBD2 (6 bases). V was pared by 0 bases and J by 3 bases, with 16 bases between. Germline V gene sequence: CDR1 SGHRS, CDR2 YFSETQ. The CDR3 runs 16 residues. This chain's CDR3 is CASSLGRGPGVYEQYF. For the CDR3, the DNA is TGCGCCAGCAGCTTGGGGCGGGGACCGGGGGTCTACGAGCAGTACTTC.

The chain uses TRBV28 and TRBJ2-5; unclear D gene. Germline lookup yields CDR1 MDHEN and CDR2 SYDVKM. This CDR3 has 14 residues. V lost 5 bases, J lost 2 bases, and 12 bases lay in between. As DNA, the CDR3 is TGTGCCAGCAGTCCCCCCGCGGTACAAGAGACCCAGTACTTC. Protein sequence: CASSPPAVQETQYF.

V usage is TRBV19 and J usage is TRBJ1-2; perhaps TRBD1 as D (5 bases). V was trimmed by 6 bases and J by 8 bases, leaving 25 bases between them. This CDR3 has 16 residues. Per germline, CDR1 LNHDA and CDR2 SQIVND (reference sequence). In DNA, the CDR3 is TGTGCCAGTAGACGGCATAGTCCCGAGGGGAAATTCGGCTACACCTTC. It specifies CASRRHSPEGKFGYTF.

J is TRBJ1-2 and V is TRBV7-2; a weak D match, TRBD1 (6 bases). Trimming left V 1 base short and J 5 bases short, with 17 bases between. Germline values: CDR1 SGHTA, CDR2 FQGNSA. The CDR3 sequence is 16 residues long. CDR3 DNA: TGTGCCAGCAGCTTAGTTTCCGGGACACTTACTTATGGCTACACCTTC. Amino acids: CASSLVSGTLTYGYTF.

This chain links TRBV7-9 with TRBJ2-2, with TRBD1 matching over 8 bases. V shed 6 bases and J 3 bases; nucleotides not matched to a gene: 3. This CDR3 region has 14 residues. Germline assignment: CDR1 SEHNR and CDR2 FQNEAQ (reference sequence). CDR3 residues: CASSQGAYTGELFF. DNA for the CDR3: TGTGCCAGCAGTCAGGGGGCTTACACCGGGGAGCTGTTTTTT.

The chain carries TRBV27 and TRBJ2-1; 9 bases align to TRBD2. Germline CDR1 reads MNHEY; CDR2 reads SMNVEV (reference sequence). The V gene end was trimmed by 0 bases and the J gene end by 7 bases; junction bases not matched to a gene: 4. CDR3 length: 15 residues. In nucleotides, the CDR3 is TGTGCCAGCAGTTTATCGGCTAGCGGGAAAAATGAGCAGTTCTTC. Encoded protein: CASSLSASGKNEQFF.

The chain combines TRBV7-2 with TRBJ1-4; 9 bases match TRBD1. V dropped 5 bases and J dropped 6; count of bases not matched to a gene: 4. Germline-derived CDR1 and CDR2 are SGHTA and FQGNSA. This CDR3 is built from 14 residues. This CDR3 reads CASSPGTGYEKLFF. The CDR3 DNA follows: TGTGCCAGCAGCCCCGGGACAGGGTATGAAAAACTGTTTTTT.

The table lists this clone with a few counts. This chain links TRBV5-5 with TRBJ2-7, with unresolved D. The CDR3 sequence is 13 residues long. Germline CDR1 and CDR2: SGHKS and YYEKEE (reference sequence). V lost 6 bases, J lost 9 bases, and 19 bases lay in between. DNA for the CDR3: TGTGCCAGCACCATACGAGGCCGAGACGGGCAGTACTTC. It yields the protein CASTIRGRDGQYF.

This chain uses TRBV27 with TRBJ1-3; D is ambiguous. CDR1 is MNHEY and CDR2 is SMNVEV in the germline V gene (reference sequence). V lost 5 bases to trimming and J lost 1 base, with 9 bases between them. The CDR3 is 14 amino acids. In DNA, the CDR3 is TGTGCCAGCAGTCCATGGGGATCTGGAAACACCATATATTTT. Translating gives CASSPWGSGNTIYF.

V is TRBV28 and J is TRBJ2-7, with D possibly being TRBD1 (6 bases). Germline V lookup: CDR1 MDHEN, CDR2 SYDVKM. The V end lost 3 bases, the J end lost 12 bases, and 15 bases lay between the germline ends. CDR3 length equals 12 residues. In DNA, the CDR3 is TGTGCCAGCAGTTTGTACCGGGACATGGTGTACTTC. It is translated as CASSLYRDMVYF.

The chain's CDR3 is CASTPLGQTNTEAFF. CDR3 bases: TGTGCCAGCACCCCTCTCGGGCAGACGAACACTGAAGCTTTCTTT. The V gene is TRBV7-9, the J gene TRBJ1-1; D gene ambiguous. The CDR3 contains 15 residues. The germline gives CDR1 SEHNR, CDR2 FQNEAQ (reference sequence). V was cut by 7 bases and J by 1 base, with 16 bases left in between.

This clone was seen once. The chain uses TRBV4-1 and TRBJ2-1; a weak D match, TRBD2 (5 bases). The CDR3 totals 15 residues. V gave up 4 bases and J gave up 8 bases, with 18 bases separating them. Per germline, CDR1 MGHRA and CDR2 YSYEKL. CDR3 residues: CASSLLAGAGHEQFF. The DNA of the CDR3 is TGCGCCAGCAGCCTCCTAGCAGGAGCTGGGCATGAGCAGTTCTTC.